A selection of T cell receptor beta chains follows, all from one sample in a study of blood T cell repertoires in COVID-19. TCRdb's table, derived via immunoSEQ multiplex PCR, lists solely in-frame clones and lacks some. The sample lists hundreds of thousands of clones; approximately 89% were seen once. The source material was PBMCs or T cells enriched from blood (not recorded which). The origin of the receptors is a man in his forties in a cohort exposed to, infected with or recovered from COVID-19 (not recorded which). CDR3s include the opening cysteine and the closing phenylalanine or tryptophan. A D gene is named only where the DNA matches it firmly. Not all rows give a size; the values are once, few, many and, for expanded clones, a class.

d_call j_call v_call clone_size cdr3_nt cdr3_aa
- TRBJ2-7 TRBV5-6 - TGTGCCAGCAGTTCCAAGCGGTGGAGCGGAATCCACGAGCAGTACTTC CASSSKRWSGIHEQYF
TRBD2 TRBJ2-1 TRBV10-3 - TGTGCCATCATGGGTACAACGGGACTAAGGGAGCAGTTCTTC CAIMGTTGLREQFF
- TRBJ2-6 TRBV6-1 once TGTGCCAGCAGTGAAGGTCGGGCTGGGGCCAACGTCCTGACTTTC CASSEGRAGANVLTF
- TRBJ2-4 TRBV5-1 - TGCGCCAGCAGCTTGCAGGCTAGCGAGGTAAACATTCAGTACTTC CASSLQASEVNIQYF
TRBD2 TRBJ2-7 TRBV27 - TGTGCCAGCAGGCTAACTAGCGGGAGCTCCTACGAGCAGTACTTC CASRLTSGSSYEQYF
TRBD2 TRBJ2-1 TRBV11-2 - TGTGCCAGCAGCGAAAGGCCTAGCGGGGGACTAGAGCAGTTCTTC CASSERPSGGLEQFF
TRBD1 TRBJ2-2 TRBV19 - TGTGCCAGTAGTATTGAGGGGGCCGGGACCGGGGAGCTGTTTTTT CASSIEGAGTGELFF
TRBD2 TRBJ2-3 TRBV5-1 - TGCGCCAGCAGCTTAATAGCGGGAGGCGGAAGCACAGATACGCAGTATTTT CASSLIAGGGSTDTQYF
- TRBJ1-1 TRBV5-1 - TGCGCCAGCAGCTTCTCGCAGGGAGGCACTGAAGCTTTCTTT CASSFSQGGTEAFF
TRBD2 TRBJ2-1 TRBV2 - TGTGCCAGCAGGGAAGATAAGCCGGGACTAGCTGGCCTTGAGCAGTTCTTC CASREDKPGLAGLEQFF
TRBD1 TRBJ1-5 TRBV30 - TGTGCCTGGACCCGCGGACAGGGAAGAAATCAGCCCCAGCATTTT CAWTRGQGRNQPQHF
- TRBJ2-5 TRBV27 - TGTGCCAGCAGACAGACGTACCAAGAGACCCAGTACTTC CASRQTYQETQYF
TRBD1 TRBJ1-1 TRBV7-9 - TGTGCCAGCAGCGTGTCCGGGACAGGACGGAGTAAGGCTTTCTTT CASSVSGTGRSKAFF
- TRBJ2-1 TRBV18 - TGTGCCAGCTCACCACAAGGACACGCCAATGAGCAGTTCTTC CASSPQGHANEQFF
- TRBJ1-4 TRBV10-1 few TGCGCCAGCACCACCCCAACCGGGGGGGGCGTTTGCAATAATGAAAAACTGTTTTTT CASTTPTGGGVCNNEKLFF
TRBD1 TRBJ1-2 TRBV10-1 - TGCGCCAGCAGTCCCAGTCGGACAGGGGGAGGCTACACCTTC CASSPSRTGGGYTF
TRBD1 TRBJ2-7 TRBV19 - TGTGCCAGTAGCCTCAGGGGGGACAGGGGCTACGAGCAGTACTTC CASSLRGDRGYEQYF
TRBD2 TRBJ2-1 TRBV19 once TGTGCCAGTGGGACTAGCGGGAATTCCTATGAGCAGTTCTTC CASGTSGNSYEQFF
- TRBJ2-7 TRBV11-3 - TGTGCCAGCCTAAACAGGGAAGTGGATTACGAGCAGTACTTC CASLNREVDYEQYF
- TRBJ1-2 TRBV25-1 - TGTGCCAGCAGTGACCTTCTACGAGGCTATGGCTACACCTTC CASSDLLRGYGYTF
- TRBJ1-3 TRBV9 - TGTGCCAGCAGCGTAGGCGTCATCTCTGGAAACACCATATATTTT CASSVGVISGNTIYF
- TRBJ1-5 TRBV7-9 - TGTGCCAGCAGCTCGTATAGCAATCAGCCCCAGCATTTT CASSSYSNQPQHF
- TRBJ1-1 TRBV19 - TGTGCCAGTAGTGACGTACAGGAGAACACTGAAGCTTTCTTT CASSDVQENTEAFF
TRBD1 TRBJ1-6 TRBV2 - TGTGCCAGCAGTGAAAGGGGGACAGGGGTTTCACTCCACTTT CASSERGTGVSLHF
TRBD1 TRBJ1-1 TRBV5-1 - TGCGCCAGCAGCGGGGGACAGGGAATTGGTACTGAAGCTTTCTTT CASSGGQGIGTEAFF
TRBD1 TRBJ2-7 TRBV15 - TGTGCCACCAGCAGGCTAAACAGGGGGCGGGGCGAGCAGTACTTC CATSRLNRGRGEQYF
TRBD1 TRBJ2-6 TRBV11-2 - TGTGCCAGCAGCCCGGACAGGGCGATGGCTGGGGCCAACGTCCTGACTTTC CASSPDRAMAGANVLTF
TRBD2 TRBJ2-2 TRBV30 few TGTGCCTGGAGTGTACCTGCGGGAGGGACCGGGGAGCTGTTTTTT CAWSVPAGGTGELFF
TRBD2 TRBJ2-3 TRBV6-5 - TGTGCCAGCAGTTACTCTGGGAGGGCCGCCACAGATACGCAGTATTTT CASSYSGRAATDTQYF
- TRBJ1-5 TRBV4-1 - TGCGCCAGCAGCCAAGATTGGGGAGGCAGCAATCAGCCCCAGCATTTT CASSQDWGGSNQPQHF
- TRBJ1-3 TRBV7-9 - TGTGCCAGCAGCTTAGCCGTACCAGGGGCTGGAAACACCATATATTTT CASSLAVPGAGNTIYF
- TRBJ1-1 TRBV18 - TGTGCCAGCTCACCATTGACGAGGAACGCTGAAGCTTTCTTT CASSPLTRNAEAFF
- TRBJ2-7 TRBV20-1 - TGCAGTGCCCGACAGACCTACGAGCAGTACTTC CSARQTYEQYF
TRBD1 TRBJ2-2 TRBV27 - TGTGCCAGCAGTTTATTTGGACAGGGGAGAGCCTGGGGCACCGGGGAGCTGTTTTTT CASSLFGQGRAWGTGELFF
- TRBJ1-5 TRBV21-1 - TGTGCCAGCAGCAAAGCGGCAGGGGCTCAGCCCCAGCATTTT CASSKAAGAQPQHF
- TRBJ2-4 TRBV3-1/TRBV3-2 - TGTGCCAGCAGCCGAGGGACTCGGCTAGCCAAAAACATTCAGTACTTC CASSRGTRLAKNIQYF
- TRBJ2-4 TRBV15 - TGTGCCACCAGCAGTAGGCTATCCGCGGGGACCAAAAACATTCAGTACTTC CATSSRLSAGTKNIQYF
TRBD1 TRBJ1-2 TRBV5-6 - TGTGCCAGCAGCTCCTACAGGGGAAGCGAATTTAAAGCTGGCTACACCTTC CASSSYRGSEFKAGYTF
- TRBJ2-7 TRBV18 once TGTGCCAGCTCACCAAGGGCCGCAGGGGATGAGCAGTACTTC CASSPRAAGDEQYF
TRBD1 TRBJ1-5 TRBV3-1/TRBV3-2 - TGTGCCAGCAGCCAATCCGGGACAGTTAATCAGCCCCAGCATTTT CASSQSGTVNQPQHF
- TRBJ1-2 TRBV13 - TGTGCCAGCAGCTGGACCGTGGGGCAGGGAAACTATGGCTACACCTTC CASSWTVGQGNYGYTF